This T cell receptor beta chain is from a study of vaccination effects on CD4 cells after COVID-19. About the research overall: The median interval between the second dose and post-vaccine sampling was 72 days.

V lost 4 bases and J lost 2, with 11 bases in between. This CDR3 contains 14 residues. Germline V gene sequence: CDR1 SGHRS, CDR2 YFSETQ. Measured with immunoSEQ multiplex PCR; TCRdb has only the in-frame clones, and not every one. In the table there are about 60,000 clones, about 73% of which are singletons. General study points: Healthy vaccinees had only 1 of 255 vaccine-induced clones cross-react with common cold coronaviruses.

Points on this clone: Its matching antigen is unknown.

ViraFEST used viral peptide pools to expand antigen-specific CD4+ T cells before sequencing. Having been cultured for ten to eleven days, the cells underwent CD4+ T cell isolation. Participants completed two doses of the BNT162b2 or mRNA-1273 vaccine. Among the vaccine recipients, none had a prior SARS-CoV-2 infection, and nucleocapsid antibodies were negative. Culturing of about 2 million PBMC per well took place with about 10 IU/ml IL-2 and around 10 ug/ml peptides. The chain couples TRBV5-1 to TRBJ2-3, with D perhaps TRBD1 or TRBD2 (5 bases each). This receptor was taken from a human donor who received a COVID-19 vaccine. Sequences were derived from CD4+ T cells from PBMCs cultured with HCoV-OC43 spike peptides, sampled after COVID-19 vaccination. Stated subset: HCoV-OC43 spike overlapping peptide pool stimulation. CDR3 in amino acids: CASSPGTHTDTQYF. The CDR3 bases are TGCGCCAGCAGCCCCGGGACGCACACAGATACGCAGTATTTT.